Below, one T cell receptor (beta chain) is given with its context. What it binds is unknown. A much larger clone differs by one base, so this may be a read error. It was genomic DNA that served as the template for profiling TCR beta VDJ and CDR3. Each CDR3 protein is one row after TCRdb ran MiXCR on the reads. This repertoire shows about 140,000 distinct CDR3 sequences, less than 45% found once; its top ten account for roughly 8.1%. The CDR3 consists of 17 residues. Germline CDR1 reads SGHRS; CDR2 reads YFSETQ. Trimming stripped 7 bases from V and 4 bases from J, with 26 bases between. This specimen belongs to a study of CD8+CD57+ T cells in acquired aplastic anemia. The study, taken as a whole, reports: With respect to CD8+ Simpson's diversity, patients and controls did not differ significantly. Almost 30 shared CD8+ CDR3s appeared highly expressed within patients' immunodominant clones.

The rearrangement joins TRBV5-1 to TRBJ1-1; D gene unclear. The sample taken for sequencing was sorted CD4+, CD8+, or CD8+CD57+ T cells (not recorded which) from PBMCs. This receptor was identified in a human donor in good health, serving as a control. DNA for the CDR3: TGCGCCAGCTATACGACCGCGCAGCGCTCCGAGAGCACTGAAGCTTTCTTT. Protein product: CASYTTAQRSESTEAFF.